This T cell receptor (beta chain) is from a study of T cell responses to AZD1222 COVID-19 vaccine. Study-wide findings and caveats: Scientists sampled the repertoires only once the peak T cell response had passed. The reported proportion of spike-specific TCRs targeting unmutated variant regions was nearly half.

With regard to this clone: Its antigen remains unidentified.

Assay: immunoSEQ multiplex PCR; the TCRdb copy retains only in-frame clones and omits some. The sample lists 150,000 to 160,000 clones, approximately 90% occurring once. This receptor was obtained from an adult who had recovered from COVID-19. This specimen was peripheral blood, taken after recovery from COVID-19.

The CDR3 nucleotides read TGTGCCAGCAGCTTAGGGACTAGCGGGAGCTGGAGACCGAATGAGCAGTTCTTC. Its translation: CASSLGTSGSWRPNEQFF. J is TRBJ2-1 and V is TRBV7-6, with 13 bases aligning to TRBD2. The CDR3 spans 18 residues. Germline values: CDR1 SGHVS, CDR2 FNYEAQ. Trimming at V came to 1 base and at J to 7 bases, leaving 10 bases not matched to a gene. The variable domain in full, completed from reference TRBV7-6 and TRBJ2-1, reads GAGVSQSPRYKVTKRGQDVALRCDPISGHVSLYWYRQALGQGPEFLTYFNYEAQQDKSGLPNDRFSAERPEGSISTLTIQRTEQRDSAMYRCASSLGTSGSWRPNEQFFGPGTRLTVL.